This T cell receptor (beta chain) derives from a study of HIV-infected patients and healthy controls. Across the study: A modest, significant CD4 rise occurred in most of the 16 patients after three months of therapy. Study-level points and caveats: In healthy controls, MAIT alpha CDR3s were common; in HIV+ repertoires, severely depleted.

Reverse transcription used around 540 ng RNA and constant-region primers for alpha and beta. Each of the alpha and beta chains got its own library through chain-specific third strand synthesis with indices. TCRdb redid the calling of the 5' RACE reads with MiXCR, one entry per CDR3 protein. The profile shows some 8,500 distinct CDR3 sequences, approximately 8% of them singletons. No cell fractionation was done, so the repertoire covers all unsorted peripheral blood T cells. In its sample, this clonotype was seen a few times. Its target is not known. V lost 1 base, J lost 0 bases, and 10 bases lay in between. This CDR3 comprises 16 residues.

This sequence originates from an adult with HIV infection. The donor label of this sample is uncertain. The chain employs TRBV12-3 or TRBV12-4 and TRBJ2-4; D gene unclear. This specimen was blood, taken before antiretroviral therapy. The CDR3 DNA reads TGTGCCAGCAGTTTAGGTGGTTCTCTAGCCAAAAACATTCAGTACTTC. Its protein product is CASSLGGSLAKNIQYF.